This is a list of T cell receptor beta chains from one sample in a study of T cells after yellow fever vaccination. TCRdb itself ran the 5' RACE reads through MiXCR, one entry per CDR3 protein. Among a few hundred thousand distinct CDR3 sequences, over 3.5% were seen once, and the ten largest hold around 25%. The sample consisted of PBMCs, taken 5 days after the yellow fever booster vaccination. These receptors were obtained from a man aged 18 to 30 who received the YFV17D yellow fever vaccine. CDR3s include the opening cysteine and the closing phenylalanine or tryptophan. A D gene is named only where the DNA matches it firmly. Only some rows state a clone size, as once, few, many or a class for expanded clones.

cdr3_length	v_call	d_call	clone_size	j_call	cdr3_aa	cdr3_nt
18	TRBV13	.	.	TRBJ1-2	CASSLEGGIGISHYGYTF	TGTGCCAGCAGCTTAGAGGGGGGTATCGGGATCTCCCACTATGGCTACACCTTC
16	TRBV7-2	TRBD1	many	TRBJ1-2	CASSRLFGDRENGYTF	TGTGCCAGCAGCCGGTTATTCGGAGACAGGGAAAATGGCTACACCTTC
15	TRBV12-3/TRBV12-4	.	many	TRBJ1-1	CASSLGFVAVTEAFF	TGTGCCAGCAGTTTAGGTTTCGTTGCAGTAACTGAAGCTTTCTTT
13	TRBV18	.	.	TRBJ1-6	CASSTGVESPLHF	TGTGCCAGTTCTACCGGGGTCGAGTCACCCCTCCACTTT
14	TRBV4-3	.	many	TRBJ1-1	CASSPGGSSYEAFF	TGCGCCAGCAGCCCTGGGGGCAGTTCTTATGAAGCTTTCTTT
14	TRBV5-1	.	.	TRBJ1-1	CASHGVGRDTEAFF	TGCGCCAGCCACGGAGTAGGTAGGGACACTGAAGCTTTCTTT
12	TRBV30	.	few	TRBJ1-4	CAWSLRGAKLFF	TGTGCCTGGAGCCTGCGGGGGGCGAAACTGTTTTTT
14	TRBV7-6	TRBD1	many	TRBJ1-1	CASSLVQGDTEAFF	TGTGCCAGCAGCTTAGTACAGGGGGACACTGAAGCTTTCTTT
13	TRBV20-1	TRBD2	.	TRBJ2-1	CSARLLAGGEQFF	TGCAGTGCTAGACTCCTAGCGGGAGGTGAGCAGTTCTTC
14	TRBV7-9	.	few	TRBJ1-1	CASSSRDLRLRAFF	TGTGCCAGCAGCTCACGGGACCTAAGGTTGCGGGCTTTCTTT
15	TRBV19	TRBD1	few	TRBJ1-2	CATGNEQGADYGYTF	TGTGCCACCGGGAACGAACAGGGGGCCGACTATGGCTACACCTTC
15	TRBV4-3	.	.	TRBJ2-1	CASSQERLGRMEQFF	TGCGCCAGCAGCCAAGAGCGACTAGGCAGGATGGAGCAGTTCTTC
14	TRBV7-9	TRBD1	few	TRBJ1-2	CASSPNDRADGYTF	TGTGCCAGCAGCCCCAACGACAGGGCAGATGGCTACACCTTC
14	TRBV27	TRBD1	.	TRBJ1-6	CASRSGGNNSPLHF	TGTGCCAGCAGATCAGGGGGGAATAATTCACCCCTCCACTTT
13	TRBV19	TRBD1	few	TRBJ1-2	CATSDRAYYGYTF	TGTGCCACTTCGGACAGGGCCTACTATGGCTACACCTTC
11	TRBV20-1	.	many	TRBJ2-7	CSARRPYEQYF	TGCAGTGCTAGACGCCCCTACGAGCAGTACTTC
14	TRBV13	.	.	TRBJ2-5	CASSHRDNQETQYF	TGTGCCAGCAGCCATCGGGACAACCAAGAGACCCAGTACTTC
15	TRBV7-9	TRBD1	few	TRBJ1-1	CASFHPQDRDTEAFF	TGTGCCAGCTTTCATCCCCAGGACAGGGACACTGAAGCTTTCTTT
16	TRBV7-9	.	.	TRBJ2-2	CASRPAGAWNTGELFF	TGTGCCAGCAGGCCTGCCGGGGCTTGGAACACCGGGGAGCTGTTTTTT
14	TRBV20-1	TRBD1	.	TRBJ2-5	CSAHLGQALGTQYF	TGCAGTGCTCACCTCGGACAGGCTTTGGGGACCCAGTACTTC
15	TRBV20-1	TRBD1	.	TRBJ1-5	CSARAYRGLDQPQHF	TGCAGTGCTAGAGCGTACAGGGGGCTGGATCAGCCCCAGCATTTT
15	TRBV4-3	TRBD1	.	TRBJ1-6	CASSQEGGSNSPLHF	TGCGCCAGCAGCCAAGAAGGGGGCTCTAATTCACCCCTCCACTTT
12	TRBV5-1	.	many	TRBJ2-7	CASSSRGYEQYF	TGCGCCAGCAGCTCGCGAGGGTACGAGCAGTACTTC
13	TRBV28	TRBD1	many	TRBJ2-1	CASSLTGLQGQFF	TGTGCCAGCAGTCTGACAGGGCTCCAGGGGCAGTTCTTC
15	TRBV5-4	TRBD1	many	TRBJ2-5	CASSSPTGERETQYF	TGTGCCAGCAGTTCTCCGACAGGGGAGAGAGAGACCCAGTACTTC
16	TRBV10-3	.	.	TRBJ1-2	CAISEPPRGGNYGYTF	TGTGCCATCAGTGAGCCCCCTCGAGGGGGGAACTATGGCTACACCTTC
12	TRBV27	.	many	TRBJ1-2	CASYGANYGYTF	TGTGCCAGCTACGGGGCTAACTATGGCTACACCTTC
16	TRBV4-2	TRBD1	.	TRBJ2-3	CASSQERTGYTDTQYF	TGTGCCAGCAGCCAAGAAAGGACAGGATACACAGATACGCAGTATTTT
14	TRBV4-3	.	few	TRBJ2-2	CASSPSRQAGELFF	TGCGCCAGCAGCCCCTCAAGACAGGCCGGGGAGCTGTTTTTT
17	TRBV11-2	.	.	TRBJ2-1	CASSLPQIATRYNEQFF	TGTGCCAGCAGCTTACCTCAGATAGCAACGCGGTACAATGAGCAGTTCTTC
15	TRBV7-3	TRBD2	.	TRBJ2-5	CASSTGTSPTETQYF	TGTGCCAGCAGCACCGGGACTAGTCCGACGGAGACCCAGTACTTC
14	TRBV12-3/TRBV12-4	.	few	TRBJ1-1	CASSLNTGNTEAFF	TGTGCCAGCAGTTTAAATACTGGGAACACTGAAGCTTTCTTT
12	TRBV5-1	TRBD1	few	TRBJ2-1	CASSRTGSEQFF	TGCGCCAGCAGCAGGACAGGCTCTGAGCAGTTCTTC
13	TRBV7-3	TRBD2	many	TRBJ2-5	CASSFGSGETQYF	TGTGCCAGCAGCTTCGGTAGCGGGGAGACCCAGTACTTC
14	TRBV9	.	.	TRBJ1-3	CASSATGTGNTIYF	TGTGCCAGCAGCGCAACAGGGACTGGAAACACCATATATTTT
14	TRBV6-5	.	.	TRBJ1-2	CASSQGPSSYGYTF	TGTGCCAGCTCACAGGGACCTTCCAGCTATGGCTACACCTTC